One sample yielded the 15 T cell receptor beta chains listed below, sequenced in a study of read filtering for tumor transcriptome and immune sequencing. The library was built from 400 ng RNA with molecular barcoded adaptors for alpha/delta and beta/gamma chains. Each CDR3 protein gets one entry after TCRdb re-called the reads with MiXCR. This table has about 62,000 distinct CDR3 sequences, roughly 19% appearing once. Sequenced input: a population of CD138-negative cells sorted from bone marrow. These receptors were collected from a donor at least 40 years old with multiple myeloma.

This clonotype was seen ten or more times. The chain has TRBV6-5 and TRBJ2-5, with D perhaps TRBD2 (5 bases). In germline, CDR1 is MNHEY, CDR2 SVGAGI. The CDR3 has 11 residues. Trimming took off 7 bases at V and 5 bases at J, with 8 bases between the two ends. DNA of the CDR3: TGTGCCAGCACGAGAGGGGAGACCCAGTACTTC. Translation: CASTRGETQYF.

This clonotype showed up just a few times. The rearrangement links TRBV19 to TRBJ1-2; a possible D gene is TRBD1 (5 bases). This CDR3 is built from 14 residues. V lost 3 bases and J lost 1, with 9 bases in between. Germline values: CDR1 LNHDA, CDR2 SQIVND (reference sequence). The CDR3 bases are TGTGCCAGTAGTATCCGACAGAGTAACTATGGCTACACCTTC. Its protein product is CASSIRQSNYGYTF.

This clonotype was found a few times. The V call is TRBV15, the J call TRBJ2-1; 9 nucleotides match TRBD1. Germline CDR1 and CDR2: LNHNV and YYDKDF (reference sequence). The CDR3 runs to 16 residues. The V gene end was trimmed by 1 base and the J gene end by 5 bases; junction bases not matched to a gene: 6. CDR3 amino acids: CATSRGAGTGNNEQFF. The DNA for the CDR3 is TGTGCCACCAGCAGAGGTGCCGGGACAGGGAACAATGAGCAGTTCTTC.

This chain's CDR3 is CSASGGFATNEKLFF. Here the CDR3 DNA reads TGCAGTGCTAGCGGAGGGTTTGCAACTAATGAAAAACTGTTTTTT. This chain joins TRBV20-1 and TRBJ1-4; no reliable D call. The CDR3 length is 15 residues. Germline V gene sequence: CDR1 DFQATT, CDR2 SNEGSKA (reference sequence). The ends were cut back, 3 bases at V and 0 bases at J, with 11 bases in the middle.

The chain links TRBV11-2 to TRBJ2-7, with D maybe TRBD2 (6 bases). V was clipped by 0 bases and J by 3 bases, with 15 bases between them. The CDR3 is 16 amino acids. Germline loops: CDR1 SGHAT, CDR2 FQNNGV. In DNA form, the CDR3 reads TGTGCCAGCAGCTTAGATAGTCCGGCTAGCGTCTACGAGCAGTACTTC. It translates to CASSLDSPASVYEQYF.

Comments on this clonotype: This may be a read error, as it is one base from a much larger clone. This chain joins TRBV29-1 and TRBJ1-4; D is perhaps TRBD1 (5 bases). Germline CDR1 and CDR2: SQVTM and ANQGSEA. The CDR3 totals 12 residues. For the CDR3, the DNA is TGCAGCGTTGTTGGGGCTAATGAAAAACCGTTTTTT. Its translation is CSVVGANEKPFF.

This clonotype was recorded many times. For the CDR3, the DNA is TGCAGTGCTCCGGGACTAGCGGGAGGCCCTAAAATGGACGAGCAGTACTTC. Translating gives CSAPGLAGGPKMDEQYF. The chain combines TRBV20-1 with TRBJ2-7; TRBD2 aligns across 15 bases. Trimming cost V 5 bases and J 5 bases; bases outside gene matches: 13. The CDR3 spans 17 residues. CDR1 and CDR2 from the germline V gene are DFQATT and SNEGSKA (reference sequence).

About this clonotype: Mismatch with germline at one junction end may stem from a read error. The rearrangement uses TRBV20-1 and TRBJ2-7; D not certain. Germline V gene lookup returns CDR1 DFQATT and CDR2 SNEGSKA (reference sequence). This CDR3 region has 12 residues. This CDR3 reads CSVQSLGYGQYF. DNA for the CDR3: TGCAGTGTCCAGTCCTTAGGATACGGGCAGTACTTC.

This clonotype has only a few counts. Written as DNA, the CDR3 is TGTGCCTGGAGTCGGGGAACAAGGGACGAGCAGTACTTC. Its translation: CAWSRGTRDEQYF. The rearrangement links TRBV30 to TRBJ2-7, with D maybe TRBD2 (5 bases). Trimming removed 2 bases at V and 5 bases at J, with 13 bases between. The length of the CDR3 is 13 residues. The V gene's germline CDR1 is GTSNPN and CDR2 SVGIG (reference sequence).

This clonotype was recorded many times. The gene calls are TRBV6-2 or TRBV6-3 and TRBJ1-1, with a tentative D call TRBD1 (5 bases). CDR3 length: 14 amino acids. Germline V gene data show CDR1 as MNHEY and CDR2 as SVGEGT. Deletions cut 6 bases from V and 1 base from J, with 12 bases between. The CDR3 sequence: CASRQLQGNTEAFF. In DNA form, the CDR3 reads TGTGCCAGCAGGCAACTTCAGGGGAACACTGAAGCTTTCTTT.

This clonotype was detected only once. A much larger clone lies one base from this, so it may be a read error. V and J are TRBV21-1 and TRBJ1-2; the DNA was not used to check the table's D call, TRBD1. TRBV21-1 is listed as a pseudogene. The CDR3 length is 18 residues. CDR3 loop: CASSKGDLQAPLWDGSTF. The CDR3 DNA follows: TGTGCCAGCAGCAAAGGGGACCTGCAAGCCCCCCTATGGGATGGCTCCACCTTC.

This clonotype showed up many times. The chain has TRBV5-5 and TRBJ2-3; 8 bases are shared with TRBD1. The trim removed 4 bases at V and 1 base at J, leaving 5 bases unmatched. The CDR3 totals 15 residues. Germline-derived CDR1 and CDR2 are SGHKS and YYEKEE (reference sequence). This CDR3 reads CASSLIQGGTDTQYF. The CDR3 bases are TGTGCCAGCAGCCTGATACAGGGGGGCACAGATACGCAGTATTTT.

A remark on this clonotype: This clone may be a read error of a much larger clone one base away. The gene calls are TRBV29-1 and TRBJ2-3; no firm D call. CDR1 is SQVTM, CDR2 ANQGSEA, per germline. The CDR3 sequence is 10 residues long. CDR3 loop: CSVKADMQYF. CDR3 coding DNA: TGCAGCGTAAAAGCAGATATGCAGTATTTT.

This clonotype was found many times. The chain is built from TRBV28 and TRBJ1-5, with D tentatively TRBD1 (5 bases). Per the germline V gene, CDR1 is MDHEN and CDR2 is SYDVKM. V shed 6 bases and J shed 5 bases, with 17 bases lying between them. CDR3 length: 15 amino acids. The CDR3: CASSLRGRAYQPQHF. The CDR3 nucleotides are TGTGCCAGCAGCCTCCGGGGCAGGGCTTATCAGCCCCAGCATTTT.

This clonotype was detected many times. V and J are TRBV20-1 and TRBJ2-7; 10 nucleotides line up with TRBD2. This CDR3 comprises 17 residues. CDR1 DFQATT and CDR2 SNEGSKA come from the germline V gene (reference sequence). V was clipped by 2 bases and J by 2 bases; unmatched bases: 12. CDR3 sequence: CSARRASGSILPYEQYF. In nucleotides, the CDR3 is TGCAGTGCTAGAAGGGCTAGCGGGAGTATCCTCCCCTACGAGCAGTACTTC.